This TCR beta chain is from a study of T cell responses to AZD1222 COVID-19 vaccine (dated by TCRdb to the early 2020s). Study-wide context: AZD1222 recipients given second doses at about 4 weeks or at about 12 weeks were pooled, since spike-specific TCR depth and breadth were not found to differ between the two schedules. TCR sequencing was performed for 233 trial participants, of whom about 200 were given two doses of AZD1222 and around 25 were given two doses of MenACWY control vaccine. Trial participants were enrolled by age into subgroups of 18-55, 56-69 and 70-plus years, and roughly 150, 30 and 60 TCR-sequenced participants, respectively, were included in these subgroups.

The CDR3 regions of human TCRbeta chains were analyzed by immunosequencing. Under the source paper's analysis protocol: Repertoire TCRs were matched against a reference library of SARS-CoV-2-specific TCRs generated with the MIRA antigen-specificity platform. Breadth was defined as the fraction of unique TCRs that were SARS-CoV-2-associated. Depth was defined as the fraction of total T cells that were SARS-CoV-2-associated. Each spike-specific TCR was assigned to its reactive spike region and to a CD4 or CD8 class using the MIRA data. Log10-transformed breadth and depth values were compared by one-way ANOVA with Sidak's multiple comparisons tests. Here the immuneACCESS table is served through TCRdb, limited to in-frame sequences with V and J called. Missing clones are a known gap in these copies; in checked studies unresolved V genes cover under half, and the rest lacks a known reason. V and J calls and clone size are copied from that table; D and trimming were computed from the DNA. The sample contains over 130,000 clones, less than 95% of them found a single time. Of the sample, about 1.3% is held by the ten largest clones.

With respect to this clone: Its recognized antigen is unknown. One base away there is no much larger clone; base qualities are not given.

The time point label of this sample denotes: baseline before first vaccination. Vaccinee samples were obtained from the UK trials COV001 and COV002, which included a single-blind randomized controlled phase 2/3 trial of AZD1222 (ChAdOx1 nCoV-19) in healthy adults. Trial participant PBMC samples were collected at day 0 and day 28 after the second dose for TCRbeta chain sequencing. Overall results and qualifications from the work: No day 14 peak-response samples were available, so repertoires were characterized only after the peak T cell response. Reportedly, almost half of the unique spike-specific TCRs recognized epitopes lying outside the regions that are mutated in the B.1.351 and B.1.1.7 variants. Conclusions about previously exposed vaccinees are limited because only five or six AZD1222 recipients were SARS-CoV-2 seropositive at baseline. In the small 56-69-year group, the increase in depth fell short of significance, most likely because of low power. After two AZD1222 doses, both the breadth and the depth of spike-specific TCRs were significantly higher than at day 0 and than in MenACWY recipients. The whole spike protein was spanned by vaccine-associated CD4 TCRs, and dominant responses were seen in regions 160-218 and 743-854. Participants were mostly white British, with more females than males. The authors suggested clonal diversity may have been underestimated.

The sequence derives from an adult in good health. The sample was peripheral blood, taken on day 0 of AZD1222 vaccination.

CDR3 region: CATSMRTGWTEAFF. The sequenced DNA: TGTGCCACCAGCATGCGGACAGGGTGGACTGAAGCTTTCTTT. In this chain, TRBV15 is recombined with TRBJ1-1; 8 bases in the middle match TRBD1. Via the germline V gene (reference sequence), CDR1 is LNHNV and CDR2 YYDKDF. The CDR3 contains 14 residues, cysteine and phenylalanine counted. Kept here is only the CDR3 DNA, which spans 42 bases and is read in frame from base 1. Trimmed from V: 4 bases; trimmed from J: 5 bases; junction bases lacking a gene match: 6.